The next 30 T cell receptor beta chains were all read from a single sample in a study of T-cell memory formation after mild COVID-19. TCRdb re-analysed the 5' RACE reads in MiXCR, keeping a single row per CDR3 protein. The sample lists 350,000 to 450,000 distinct CDR3 sequences; approximately 15% were seen once. The specimen sequenced was PBMCs or a T cell subset sorted from them (not recorded which). The source of these receptors is a young man who had mild COVID-19 (a few samples of this study predate the infection). Cell type and time point are not known.

This clonotype was detected only a few times. The J gene is TRBJ2-7, the V gene TRBV6-2 or TRBV6-3; D is unclear. This CDR3 is 15 amino acids long. Germline V gene lookup returns CDR1 MNHEY and CDR2 SVGEGT. The V gene lost 0 bases and the J gene lost 1 base, with 10 bases spanning the gap. CDR3 in DNA: TGTGCCAGCAGTTACTCTCCCCCCAGGTCCTACGAGCAGTACTTC. Its translation is CASSYSPPRSYEQYF.

The V and J genes are TRBV4-2 and TRBJ2-7, with a tentative D call TRBD2 (5 bases). Germline assignment: CDR1 LGHNA and CDR2 YNFKEQ. Trimming removed 0 bases from V and 3 bases from J, with 12 bases in between. CDR3 size: 15 residues. CDR3 bases: TGTGCCAGCAGCCAAGATGGGCGGGCCAGCTACGAGCAGTACTTC. Translating gives CASSQDGRASYEQYF.

The gene calls are TRBV6-2 or TRBV6-3 and TRBJ2-7; D perhaps matches TRBD1 (6 bases). Germline loops: CDR1 MNHEY, CDR2 SVGEGT. V lost 5 bases and J lost 4, with 15 bases in between. The CDR3 runs to 14 residues. CDR3: CASSARDKEYEQYV. The CDR3 coding sequence is TGTGCCAGCAGTGCCCGGGACAAAGAATACGAGCAGTACGTC.

This chain connects TRBV15 to TRBJ2-7; D is undetermined. Per the germline V gene, CDR1 is LNHNV and CDR2 is YYDKDF (reference sequence). The germline V and J ends were trimmed by 0 bases and 2 bases, with 5 bases remaining between them. This CDR3 spans 13 amino acids. CDR3 in DNA: TGTGCCACCAGCAGAGATGTTACCTACGAGCAGTACGTC. It yields the protein CATSRDVTYEQYV.

This clonotype turned up a few times. V is TRBV27 and J is TRBJ2-1; D gene unclear. Between the trimmed V and J ends, which lost 2 bases and 4 bases, there was a span of 6 bases. The germline V gene encodes CDR1 MNHEY and CDR2 SMNVEV (reference sequence). The CDR3 length is 13 residues. CDR3 DNA: TGTGCCAGCAGTTTAAACCCGTACAATGAGCAGTTCTTC. This encodes CASSLNPYNEQFF.

In its sample, this clonotype was seen many times. The J gene is TRBJ2-3, the V gene TRBV7-3; TRBD2 agrees at 8 bases. Germline CDR1 SGHTA, CDR2 FQGTGA. With V trimmed by 1 base and J by 3 bases, 0 bases remained unmatched. The CDR3 is 14 residues long. Here the CDR3 reads CASSLSGGTDTQYF. The CDR3 nucleotides read TGTGCCAGCAGCTTAAGCGGGGGGACAGATACGCAGTATTTT.

This clonotype was picked up a small number of times. V is TRBV10-2 and J is TRBJ2-7; D tentatively reads TRBD1 or TRBD2 (6 bases each). Germline CDR1 and CDR2: WSHSY and SAAADI. The V gene lost 2 bases and the J gene lost 4 bases, with 15 bases spanning the gap. There are 15 residues in the CDR3. CDR3 sequence (DNA): TGCGCCAGCAGTGAGGGAAGGGGGGCCATATACGAGCAGTACTTC. This sequence encodes CASSEGRGAIYEQYF.

This clonotype was observed a handful of times. The V gene is TRBV11-2, the J gene TRBJ2-1, with 8 bases that match TRBD2. J lost 7 bases, V lost 1 base, and 9 bases had no gene match. CDR3 length: 16 amino acids. The germline V gene encodes CDR1 SGHAT and CDR2 FQNNGV. CDR3 loop: CASSLAPGGVWNEQFF. The DNA of the CDR3 is TGTGCCAGCAGCTTAGCCCCGGGGGGGGTTTGGAATGAGCAGTTCTTC.

The chain is built from TRBV20-1 and TRBJ2-7; the match to TRBD2 covers 8 bases. The CDR3 has 16 amino acids. Per germline, CDR1 DFQATT and CDR2 SNEGSKA (reference sequence). Trimming at V came to 1 base and at J to 0 bases, leaving 8 bases not matched to a gene. The CDR3 reads CSARVGERGFSYEQYF. CDR3 coding DNA: TGCAGTGCTAGAGTGGGGGAGCGGGGGTTCTCCTACGAGCAGTACTTC.

This clonotype has more than one count but fewer than ten. The CDR3 DNA sequence: TGTGCCAGCAGTAGAACTAGCGGGGACACCGGGGAGCTGTTTTTT. Protein sequence: CASSRTSGDTGELFF. This rearrangement joins TRBV6-2 or TRBV6-3 to TRBJ2-2; 10 bases match TRBD2. The CDR3 covers 15 residues. CDR1 and CDR2 from the germline V gene are MNHEY and SVGEGT. Trimming at V came to 5 bases and at J to 3 bases, leaving 3 bases not matched to a gene.

In the case of this clonotype: One end of the junction is discordant with germline, which a read error may explain. This chain links TRBV7-2 with TRBJ2-1; 14 nucleotides agree with TRBD2. In germline, CDR1 is SGHTA, CDR2 FQGNSA. This CDR3 is built from 20 residues. The CDR3 reads CASTLDAGLAGAPSYNEQFF. CDR3 nucleotide sequence: TGTGCCAGCACCTTAGACGCGGGACTAGCGGGGGCTCCCTCCTACAATGAGCAGTTCTTC.

This clonotype was counted many times. This chain joins TRBV3-1 and TRBJ2-3; 10 bases map to TRBD2. The CDR3 consists of 16 residues. Per the germline V gene, CDR1 is LGHDT and CDR2 is YNNKEL (reference sequence). With 1 base clipped from V and 8 bases from J, the junction kept 9 bases outside the gene matches. The CDR3 sequence: CASSQGVSGGAGTQYF. The CDR3, as DNA: TGTGCCAGCAGCCAAGGGGTCAGCGGGGGGGCCGGTACGCAGTATTTT.

There are a few counts of this clonotype. The chain couples TRBV15 to TRBJ1-4, with D hard to call. The ends were cut back, 1 base at V and 7 bases at J, with 19 bases in the middle. CDR1 and CDR2 (germline): LNHNV, YYDKDF (reference sequence). The CDR3 loop spans 17 amino acids. This CDR3 reads CATSRVETVIGSEKLFF. The CDR3 DNA reads TGTGCCACCAGCAGAGTTGAGACCGTGATAGGTTCTGAAAAACTGTTTTTT.

The chain employs TRBV6-5 and TRBJ2-7; the D call may be TRBD1 or TRBD2 (6 bases each). From germline, CDR1 is MNHEY and CDR2 SVGAGI. The CDR3 sequence is 16 residues long. V was cut by 0 bases and J by 3 bases, with 15 bases left in between. The CDR3 here is CASSYSGGLPSYEQYF. The CDR3 DNA sequence: TGTGCCAGCAGTTACTCTGGGGGGCTACCGAGCTACGAGCAGTACTTC.

The genes are TRBV4-2 and TRBJ1-4, with 9 bases fitting TRBD1. Germline CDR1 LGHNA, CDR2 YNFKEQ. The CDR3 length is 15 residues. Trimming removed 0 bases from V and 7 bases from J; junction bases left unmatched: 3. CDR3 nucleotide sequence: TGTGCCAGCAGCCAAGAGGACAGGGGCGGTGAAAAACTGTTTTTT. As protein: CASSQEDRGGEKLFF.

The chain is built from TRBV6-2 or TRBV6-3 and TRBJ1-2; 7 bases are a match to TRBD1. CDR1 and CDR2 from the germline V gene are MNHEY and SVGEGT. The CDR3 runs 17 residues. J was trimmed by 8 bases and V by 5 bases; bases with no gene match: 20. Here the CDR3 reads CASSSLGTEEDGYGYTF. The CDR3 DNA sequence: TGTGCCAGCAGTAGCCTCGGGACAGAAGAGGACGGTTACGGCTACACCTTC.

The gene calls are TRBV14 and TRBJ1-4; 7 bases align to TRBD1. The V and J ends lost 1 base and 8 bases, in that order; junction bases with no gene match: 10. The V gene's germline CDR1 is SGHDN and CDR2 FVKESK. The CDR3 has 16 amino acids. This CDR3 is CASSQGMTGFGEKLFF. The DNA for the CDR3 is TGTGCCAGCAGCCAAGGAATGACAGGGTTTGGGGAAAAACTGTTTTTT.

In its sample, this clonotype was seen a few times. The J gene is TRBJ2-3, the V gene TRBV4-2, with TRBD2 matching over 12 bases. This CDR3 comprises 16 residues. Trimming took 3 bases from V and 6 from J; bases not matched to a gene: 7. CDR1 is LGHNA, CDR2 YNFKEQ, per germline. CDR3 amino acids: CASSHPSGGALDTQYF. Written as DNA, the CDR3 is TGTGCCAGCAGCCATCCTAGCGGGGGGGCCTTGGATACGCAGTATTTT.

The chain links TRBV11-2 to TRBJ2-2, with TRBD1 as a possible D gene (6 bases). Trimming took 5 bases from V and 0 from J, leaving 13 bases between them. The CDR3 runs 16 residues. CDR1 and CDR2 (germline): SGHAT, FQNNGV. As DNA, the CDR3 is TGTGCCAGCAGCCCGAGGACAGCCCCGAACACCGGGGAGCTGTTTTTT. Amino acid sequence: CASSPRTAPNTGELFF. The full variable domain, its missing parts supplied by reference TRBV11-2 and TRBJ2-2, is EAGVAQSPRYKIIEKRQSVAFWCNPISGHATLYWYQQILGQGPKLLIQFQNNGVVDDSQLPKDRFSAERLKGVDSTLKIQPAKLEDSAVYLCASSPRTAPNTGELFFGEGSRLTVL.

The chain combines TRBV28 with TRBJ2-7; perhaps TRBD2 as D (5 bases). Germline V gene lookup returns CDR1 MDHEN and CDR2 SYDVKM. This CDR3 has 15 residues. Trimming took 6 bases from V and 2 from J, leaving 17 bases between them. CDR3 in amino acids: CASSPGSSRPYEQYV. The DNA for the CDR3 is TGTGCCAGCAGCCCGGGCTCTAGCCGCCCCTACGAGCAGTACGTC.

This clonotype was recorded a few times. The rearrangement joins TRBV29-1 to TRBJ2-5; D unresolved. The germline V gene encodes CDR1 SQVTM and CDR2 ANQGSEA. The CDR3 is 12 residues long. Trimming pared 5 bases from V and 4 bases from J, leaving 11 bases between. The CDR3 region has the DNA TGCAGCGTTTTTTTGGTGGGAGAGACCCAGTACTTC. Amino acids: CSVFLVGETQYF.

This clonotype was seen once. This chain joins TRBV29-1 and TRBJ2-3, with TRBD2 matching over 8 bases. V shed 6 bases and J 0 bases; nucleotides not matched to a gene: 8. The CDR3 contains 15 residues. The germline gives CDR1 SQVTM, CDR2 ANQGSEA. The CDR3 DNA is TGCAGCGTCGCCAGGGCGGGGGGTAGCACAGATACGCAGTATTTT. Its translation: CSVARAGGSTDTQYF.

J is TRBJ2-1 and V is TRBV5-1, with D tentatively TRBD2 (6 bases). CDR3 size: 13 residues. Trimming pared 5 bases from V and 5 bases from J, leaving 11 bases between. The V gene's germline CDR1 is SGHRS and CDR2 YFSETQ. The CDR3 reads CASRKEGHNEQFF. In nucleotides, the CDR3 is TGCGCCAGCAGGAAGGAGGGTCACAATGAGCAGTTCTTC.

CDR3 nucleotide sequence: TGTGCCAGCAGTTACCGAGCGGGGGGGCCAAATGAGCAGTTCTTC. The encoded protein is CASSYRAGGPNEQFF. This sequence joins TRBV6-2 or TRBV6-3 and TRBJ2-1, with TRBD2 matching over 10 bases. From germline, CDR1 is MNHEY and CDR2 SVGEGT. There are 15 residues in the CDR3. After removal of 2 bases from V and 7 bases from J, the junction contained 5 bases not matched to a gene.

This chain joins TRBV10-3 and TRBJ1-5; 8 bases align to TRBD1. CDR1 is ENHRY and CDR2 is SYGVKD in the germline V gene. The V and J ends lost 6 bases and 5 bases, in that order; junction bases with no gene match: 3. The CDR3 extends over 13 amino acids. The CDR3 coding sequence is TGTGCCATCAGGACAGGGGCCGATCAGCCCCAGCATTTT. Protein product: CAIRTGADQPQHF.

This clonotype was counted at least ten times. The chain recombines TRBV5-1 with TRBJ1-1, with TRBD1 as a possible D gene (6 bases). CDR1 is SGHRS, CDR2 YFSETQ, per germline. This CDR3 has 15 amino acids. Deletions cut 2 bases from V and 1 base from J, with 12 bases between. CDR3 in amino acids: CASSFAGDTNTEAFF. CDR3 DNA sequence: TGCGCCAGCAGCTTCGCAGGGGACACGAACACTGAAGCTTTCTTT.

The V call is TRBV5-1, the J call TRBJ2-3; 10 nucleotides match TRBD1. Germline CDR1 SGHRS, CDR2 YFSETQ. The CDR3 covers 15 residues. The V segment lost 4 bases and the J segment 8 bases; nucleotides outside the gene matches: 10. CDR3 in amino acids: CASSGTGTGEGTQYF. The CDR3 nucleotides are TGCGCCAGCAGCGGAACCGGGACAGGGGAAGGTACGCAGTATTTT.

This clonotype has just a few counts. The rearrangement joins TRBV7-9 to TRBJ2-7; no definite D call. CDR1 and CDR2 (germline): SEHNR, FQNEAQ (reference sequence). CDR3 size: 13 residues. Deletions cut 2 bases from V and 1 base from J, with 6 bases between. Here the CDR3 DNA reads TGTGCCAGCAGCTTATTCCATTCCTACGAGCAGTACTTC. Encoded protein: CASSLFHSYEQYF. The whole variable domain, filled in from reference TRBV7-9 and TRBJ2-7, reads DTGVSQNPRHKITKRGQNVTFRCDPISEHNRLYWYRQTLGQGPEFLTYFQNEAQLEKSRLLSDRFSAERPKGSFSTLEIQRTEQGDSAMYLCASSLFHSYEQYFGPGTRLTVT.

The gene calls are TRBV7-7 and TRBJ1-3, with D possibly TRBD1 on 5 matching bases. This CDR3 has 13 residues. From germline, CDR1 is SSHAT and CDR2 FNYEAQ (reference sequence). Trimming took 7 bases from V and 2 from J, leaving 9 bases between them. In DNA form, the CDR3 reads TGTGCCAGCACCCGGGGGGCTGGAAACACCATATATTTT. Translated: CASTRGAGNTIYF.

The rearrangement joins TRBV28 to TRBJ2-1; D gene uncertain. This CDR3 region has 12 residues. Trimming took off 2 bases at V and 5 bases at J, with 4 bases between the two ends. Germline lookup yields CDR1 MDHEN and CDR2 SYDVKM. The CDR3 reads CASSLPHNEQFF. CDR3 coding DNA: TGTGCCAGCAGTTTACCCCACAATGAGCAGTTCTTC.